The 32 T cell receptor beta chains reported below all come from one sample, sequenced in a study of cytomegalovirus exposure and HLA in healthy donors. Vbeta (60) and Jbeta (13) primers were used in the PCR. TCRdb's copy holds only in-frame clones and misses some; the assay was immunoSEQ multiplex PCR. The profile shows about 98,000 clones, approximately 70% of them singletons. The sequenced material came from PBMCs. Source of these receptors: a man in his forties or fifties in good health and CMV-seronegative.

V is TRBV15 and J is TRBJ1-1; 8 nucleotides agree with TRBD1. The V gene's germline CDR1 is LNHNV and CDR2 YYDKDF (reference sequence). V shed 1 base, J shed 0 bases, and the junction held 10 bases outside the gene matches. The CDR3 runs to 18 residues. Written as DNA, the CDR3 is TGTGCCACCAGCAGAGCTTGGGGACAGGCAGTAATGAACACTGAAGCTTTCTTT. Protein product: CATSRAWGQAVMNTEAFF.

The gene calls are TRBV11-2 and TRBJ1-4; a possible D gene is TRBD1 (6 bases). The length of the CDR3 is 13 residues. V was pared by 10 bases and J by 5 bases, with 14 bases between. Per germline, CDR1 SGHAT and CDR2 FQNNGV. The CDR3 here is CATKDRPNEKLFF. Here the CDR3 DNA reads TGTGCCACAAAGGACAGACCAAATGAAAAACTGTTTTTT. Full variable domain (outside the CDR3, taken from reference TRBV11-2 and TRBJ1-4): EAGVAQSPRYKIIEKRQSVAFWCNPISGHATLYWYQQILGQGPKLLIQFQNNGVVDDSQLPKDRFSAERLKGVDSTLKIQPAKLEDSAVYLCATKDRPNEKLFFGSGTQLSVL.

The chain couples TRBV5-1 to TRBJ2-5; TRBD2 agrees at 7 bases. Germline lookup yields CDR1 SGHRS and CDR2 YFSETQ. J was trimmed by 5 bases and V by 4 bases; bases with no gene match: 26. CDR3 size: 20 residues. The CDR3 spells CASSPMGPSGTDPGWETQYF. Written as DNA, the CDR3 is TGCGCCAGCAGCCCGATGGGACCGAGCGGGACCGATCCGGGGTGGGAGACCCAGTACTTC.

The chain has TRBV5-1 and TRBJ2-5; TRBD1 aligns across 8 bases. With V trimmed by 4 bases and J by 3 bases, 5 bases remained unmatched. The CDR3 totals 14 residues. CDR1 is SGHRS, CDR2 YFSETQ, per germline. The CDR3 spells CASSLGQGEETQYF. The CDR3 DNA reads as TGCGCCAGCAGCCTAGGACAGGGAGAAGAGACCCAGTACTTC.

The rearrangement joins TRBV10-2 to TRBJ1-1; D remains ambiguous. Germline V lookup: CDR1 WSHSY, CDR2 SAAADI. V gave up 3 bases and J gave up 6 bases, with 17 bases separating them. The CDR3 length is 15 residues. CDR3 bases: TGCGCCAGCAGTGACTCCGGAATGGCGAGGTCTGAAGCTTTCTTT. The encoded protein is CASSDSGMARSEAFF.

The chain links TRBV6-4 to TRBJ1-1; no firm D call. V gave up 4 bases and J gave up 8 bases, with 17 bases separating them. This CDR3 spans 14 amino acids. Germline V gene lookup returns CDR1 MRHNA and CDR2 SNTAGT. This CDR3 reads CASSAFRGSMEAFF. DNA for the CDR3: TGTGCCAGCAGTGCCTTCCGGGGTAGTATGGAAGCTTTCTTT.

In nucleotides, the CDR3 is TGTGCCAGCAGCCAGCTCACAGGGGCGAACACTGAAGCTTTCTTT. This encodes CASSQLTGANTEAFF. This chain connects TRBV6-5 to TRBJ1-1; TRBD1 aligns across 7 bases. CDR3 length: 15 amino acids. Germline CDR1 and CDR2: MNHEY and SVGAGI. V lost 6 bases, J lost 1 base, and 8 bases stayed unmatched.

V is TRBV28 and J is TRBJ1-2; D remains unclear. V shed 6 bases and J shed 1 base, with 15 bases lying between them. The V gene's germline CDR1 is MDHEN and CDR2 SYDVKM. The CDR3 is 15 residues long. CDR3 sequence (DNA): TGTGCCAGCAGCCCGCCCCGGGTTCTTAACTATGGCTACACCTTC. Its protein is CASSPPRVLNYGYTF.

The CDR3 DNA reads TGTGCCAGCAGCTCCCAAGCGGGAGTCGCAGATACGCAGTATTTT. Its protein is CASSSQAGVADTQYF. The chain is built from TRBV7-3 and TRBJ2-3; 8 bases fit TRBD2. The V and J ends lost 4 bases and 4 bases, in that order; junction bases with no gene match: 7. Germline-derived CDR1 and CDR2 are SGHTA and FQGTGA. CDR3 length: 15 amino acids. The entire variable domain, with the rest obtained from reference TRBV7-3 and TRBJ2-3, is as follows: GAGVSQTPSNKVTEKGKYVELRCDPISGHTALYWYRQSLGQGPEFLIYFQGTGAADDSGLPNDRFFAVRPEGSVSTLKIQRTERGDSAVYLCASSSQAGVADTQYFGPGTRLTVL.

This chain uses TRBV27 with TRBJ1-1; the D is unclear. Germline loops: CDR1 MNHEY, CDR2 SMNVEV (reference sequence). The CDR3 has 13 residues. The V end lost 8 bases, the J end lost 0 bases, and 10 bases lay between the germline ends. CDR3 DNA: TGTGCCAGCGGTTGGGCCCTGAACACTGAAGCTTTCTTT. Translating it yields CASGWALNTEAFF.

This clone came up once. The chain recombines TRBV9 with TRBJ2-2; 7 bases are shared with TRBD1. Germline values: CDR1 SGDLS, CDR2 YYNGEE. V trimming: 3 bases; J trimming: 4 bases; junction bases outside the gene matches: 9. The CDR3 extends over 16 amino acids. This CDR3 reads CASSALSTGFTGELFF. CDR3 coding DNA: TGTGCCAGCAGCGCTTTGTCGACAGGGTTCACCGGGGAGCTGTTTTTT.

This clone was detected only once. J is TRBJ2-7 and V is TRBV5-1, with a tentative D call TRBD2 (6 bases). Germline V gene sequence: CDR1 SGHRS, CDR2 YFSETQ. Trimming cost V 3 bases and J 6 bases, with 13 bases left between them. The CDR3 runs to 13 residues. In DNA, the CDR3 is TGCGCCAGCAGCTACGAACGGGGGTTCGAGCAGTACTTC. Protein: CASSYERGFEQYF.

The chain employs TRBV9 and TRBJ2-7, with TRBD2 as a possible D gene (7 bases). Looked up from germline, CDR1 is SGDLS and CDR2 is YYNGEE. The V gene lost 2 bases and the J gene lost 7 bases, with 16 bases spanning the gap. The CDR3 totals 14 residues. CDR3 loop: CASSVAGRGWEQYF. The CDR3 region has the DNA TGTGCCAGCAGCGTTGCGGGGAGGGGGTGGGAGCAGTACTTC. Together with reference TRBV9 and TRBJ2-7, the CDR3 gives the full variable domain: DSGVTQTPKHLITATGQRVTLRCSPRSGDLSVYWYQQSLDQGLQFLIQYYNGEERAKGNILERFSAQQFPDLHSELNLSSLELGDSALYFCASSVAGRGWEQYFGPGTRLTVT.

Notes on this clone: A read error may account for a junction end that differs from germline. This sequence joins TRBV7-9 and TRBJ1-2; no reliable D call. Germline CDR1 is SEHNR and CDR2 is FQNEAQ (reference sequence). The CDR3 totals 13 residues. The CDR3 reads CSSSLSGNYGYTF. The CDR3 nucleotides are TGTTCCAGCAGCTTATCAGGAAACTATGGCTACACCTTC.

The rearrangement joins TRBV4-2 to TRBJ1-3, with 11 bases lining up with TRBD1. V was pared by 4 bases and J by 6 bases, with 8 bases of the junction left unmatched. This CDR3 has 16 amino acids. Germline values: CDR1 LGHNA, CDR2 YNFKEQ. The CDR3 DNA follows: TGTGCCAGCAGCCGAGAACTGGACAGGGGGCTAAACACCATATATTTT. The encoded protein is CASSRELDRGLNTIYF.

In its sample, this clone was seen a few times. The rearrangement links TRBV2 to TRBJ2-7; D perhaps matches TRBD2 (5 bases). The CDR3 spans 13 residues. Germline CDR1 and CDR2: SNHLY and FYNNEI. V lost 10 bases, J lost 0 bases, and 13 bases lay in between. CDR3 protein: CANTPGDSYEQYF. Here the CDR3 DNA reads TGTGCCAACACCCCCGGGGACTCCTACGAGCAGTACTTC.

The rearrangement uses TRBV5-4 and TRBJ2-2, with TRBD1 matching 7 bases. CDR3 length equals 15 residues. J gave up 2 bases and V 2 bases, and 3 bases lay outside the gene matches. In germline, CDR1 is SGHNT, CDR2 YYREEE (reference sequence). As DNA, the CDR3 is TGTGCCAGCAGCTTCAAGGGGGCCAACACCGGGGAGCTGTTTTTT. This codes for CASSFKGANTGELFF.

This clone appeared a few times. V is TRBV7-2 and J is TRBJ2-1; 7 bases fit TRBD2. Trimming cost V 6 bases and J 0 bases; bases outside gene matches: 5. In germline, CDR1 is SGHTA, CDR2 FQGNSA. This CDR3 region has 15 residues. The DNA for the CDR3 is TGTGCCAGCAGTCGTCGGACTAGCTCCTACAATGAGCAGTTCTTC. As protein: CASSRRTSSYNEQFF. Full variable domain (rest looked up from reference TRBV7-2 and TRBJ2-1): GAGVSQSPSNKVTEKGKDVELRCDPISGHTALYWYRQSLGQGLEFLIYFQGNSAPDKSGLPSDRFSAERTGGSVSTLTIQRTQQEDSAVYLCASSRRTSSYNEQFFGPGTRLTVL.

The chain joins TRBV27 to TRBJ1-4, with TRBD1 matching over 8 bases. This CDR3 contains 15 residues. In germline, CDR1 is MNHEY, CDR2 SMNVEV (reference sequence). V shed 5 bases, J shed 8 bases, and the junction held 10 bases outside the gene matches. CDR3 bases: TGTGCCAGCAGTCCATACAGGGGGTTCGGGGAAAAACTGTTTTTT. This encodes CASSPYRGFGEKLFF.

This sequence joins TRBV6-4 and TRBJ2-1; 8 nucleotides agree with TRBD1. CDR3 length: 13 residues. V shed 6 bases and J 5 bases; nucleotides not matched to a gene: 3. Germline V gene data show CDR1 as MRHNA and CDR2 as SNTAGT. CDR3 bases: TGTGCCAGCAGCGAGGACAGGGACAATGAGCAGTTCTTC. Translation gives CASSEDRDNEQFF.

The genes are TRBV6-6 and TRBJ2-1, with TRBD2 matching over 9 bases. The CDR3 is 15 residues long. J gave up 3 bases and V 5 bases, and 5 bases lay outside the gene matches. From germline, CDR1 is MNHNY and CDR2 SVGAGI (reference sequence). In DNA form, the CDR3 reads TGTGCCAGCAGTGGAACTAGCGGGCACTACAATGAGCAGTTCTTC. Protein: CASSGTSGHYNEQFF.

The rearrangement joins TRBV28 to TRBJ2-7; 9 bases fit TRBD1. The germline V gene encodes CDR1 MDHEN and CDR2 SYDVKM. Trimming cost V 5 bases and J 4 bases; bases outside gene matches: 6. CDR3 length: 14 amino acids. CDR3 loop: CASSLGQGIYEQYF. In DNA, the CDR3 is TGTGCCAGCAGTCTGGGACAGGGTATATACGAGCAGTACTTC.

The V call is TRBV7-2, the J call TRBJ1-1, with D perhaps TRBD1 (5 bases). V shed 4 bases and J shed 5 bases, with 20 bases lying between them. CDR1 and CDR2 from the germline V gene are SGHTA and FQGNSA. The CDR3 totals 16 residues. CDR3 bases: TGTGCCAGCAGCTCGAGGTCCCGGACCGGGGGGACTGAAGCTTTCTTT. It yields the protein CASSSRSRTGGTEAFF.

V is TRBV7-8 and J is TRBJ2-4; TRBD1 aligns across 8 bases. This CDR3 region has 18 residues. CDR1 is SGHVS, CDR2 FQNEAQ, per germline. Germline trimming cut 0 bases from V and 3 bases from J; bases unmatched to any gene: 10. CDR3 nucleotide sequence: TGTGCCAGCAGCTTAGCCCGACTGACAGGGGACCACAAAAACATTCAGTACTTC. As protein: CASSLARLTGDHKNIQYF.

This chain joins TRBV5-1 and TRBJ2-3; TRBD1 aligns across 11 bases. The CDR3 is 16 residues long. The trim removed 0 bases at V and 6 bases at J, leaving 6 bases unmatched. Germline V gene sequence: CDR1 SGHRS, CDR2 YFSETQ. The CDR3 DNA reads as TGCGCCAGCAGCTTGGAGGGGACAGGGGGAGTGGATACGCAGTATTTT. Amino acid sequence: CASSLEGTGGVDTQYF.

J is TRBJ2-1 and V is TRBV7-2; D is possibly TRBD2 (7 bases). Trimming cost V 5 bases and J 3 bases, with 23 bases left between them. Germline CDR1 is SGHTA and CDR2 is FQGNSA. This CDR3 has 18 residues. The CDR3 nucleotides are TGTGCCAGCAGCAGGGGGTCGGGCGGGAGTATTGACTACAATGAGCAGTTCTTC. Translated, it gives CASSRGSGGSIDYNEQFF.

The chain employs TRBV4-2 and TRBJ2-3; the D gene is possibly TRBD2 (6 bases). This CDR3 has 19 residues. V lost 4 bases to trimming and J lost 5 bases, with 28 bases between them. Germline V lookup: CDR1 LGHNA, CDR2 YNFKEQ. The CDR3 region has the DNA TGTGCCAGCAGCCTCCCTCGGGGCGGGATGACCGTGGGGGGAGATACGCAGTATTTT. It encodes CASSLPRGGMTVGGDTQYF.

The genes are TRBV5-1 and TRBJ2-2; D possibly corresponds to TRBD2 (6 bases). The CDR3 contains 15 residues. Trimming pared 0 bases from V and 5 bases from J, leaving 11 bases between. Germline V gene lookup returns CDR1 SGHRS and CDR2 YFSETQ. Here the CDR3 reads CASSLGAGYTGELFF. The CDR3 bases are TGCGCCAGCAGCTTGGGTGCGGGATATACCGGGGAGCTGTTTTTT.

The chain is built from TRBV28 and TRBJ2-7, with D possibly matching TRBD1 (5 bases). The CDR3 totals 13 residues. Trimming took 8 bases from V and 3 from J, leaving 14 bases between them. Looked up from germline, CDR1 is MDHEN and CDR2 is SYDVKM. The CDR3 DNA reads TGTGCCAGCTCTAGGCAGGGTCTCTACGAGCAGTACTTC. Amino acids: CASSRQGLYEQYF.

This chain connects TRBV19 to TRBJ1-2; no firm D call. The germline CDR1 and CDR2 sequences are LNHDA and SQIVND (reference sequence). The germline V and J ends were trimmed by 7 bases and 1 base, with 7 bases remaining between them. The CDR3 spans 12 residues. CDR3 nucleotide sequence: TGTGCCAGTACCGGGGATAACTATGGCTACACCTTC. The encoded protein is CASTGDNYGYTF.

The gene calls are TRBV5-1 and TRBJ1-1, with D possibly being TRBD1 (6 bases). The V gene lost 8 bases and the J gene lost 3 bases, with 11 bases spanning the gap. The germline gives CDR1 SGHRS, CDR2 YFSETQ. This CDR3 comprises 12 residues. The CDR3 loop is CARPKGDTEAFF. The CDR3 DNA sequence: TGCGCCAGGCCTAAGGGGGACACTGAAGCTTTCTTT. The full variable domain, completed using reference TRBV5-1 and TRBJ1-1, is KAGVTQTPRYLIKTRGQQVTLSCSPISGHRSVSWYQQTPGQGLQFLFEYFSETQRNKGNFPGRFSGRQFSNSRSEMNVSTLELGDSALYLCARPKGDTEAFFGQGTRLTVV.

This clone came up a few times. This chain uses TRBV28 with TRBJ1-1, with 8 positions matching TRBD1. The CDR3 contains 17 residues. CDR1 and CDR2 (germline): MDHEN, SYDVKM. With V trimmed by 3 bases and J by 1 base, 10 bases remained unmatched. As DNA, the CDR3 is TGTGCCAGCAGTTTTAGGCAGGGGGCGCATACGAACACTGAAGCTTTCTTT. It encodes CASSFRQGAHTNTEAFF.